Shown below are 27 T cell receptor beta chains from a single sample sequenced in a study of Ad26.COV2.S vaccination and SARS-CoV-2 variants. Produced via immunoSEQ multiplex PCR; TCRdb's table is partial and in-frame only. Of about 680,000 clones listed, about 90% are singletons. The treatment here: roughly 18 received Ad26.COV2.S at low or high dose, single or two shots; 5 received placebo; per-sample allocation not given. Repertoires come from day 63 after the first vaccine or placebo injection. Sequencing used peripheral blood, obtained in a trial of Ad26.COV2.S vaccine versus placebo. These receptors originate from a person aged 18-65 years who received the Ad26.COV2.S COVID-19 vaccine or a placebo.

The gene calls are TRBV3-1 (or the pseudogene TRBV3-2) and TRBJ2-3; TRBD2 matches at 14 bases. The CDR3 runs to 19 residues. Germline V gives CDR1 LGHDT, CDR2 YNNKEL (reference sequence). V trimming: 4 bases; J trimming: 0 bases; junction bases outside the gene matches: 9. This chain's CDR3 is CASSPRAGLAGASTDTQYF. Here the CDR3 DNA reads TGTGCCAGCAGCCCTAGGGCGGGACTAGCGGGAGCTAGCACAGATACGCAGTATTTT.

The chain combines TRBV7-2 with TRBJ1-5; 8 nucleotides align to TRBD1. V dropped 3 bases and J dropped 5; count of bases not matched to a gene: 3. The CDR3 runs 14 residues. Per the germline V gene, CDR1 is SGHTA and CDR2 is FQGNSA. The CDR3 loop reads CASSLQGAYQPQHF. Written as DNA, the CDR3 is TGTGCCAGCAGCTTGCAGGGGGCCTATCAGCCCCAGCATTTT.

This clone turned up a few times. This chain links TRBV19 with TRBJ1-3; D remains unclear. The CDR3 covers 15 residues. The V gene lost 7 bases and the J gene lost 0 bases, with 13 bases spanning the gap. CDR1 LNHDA and CDR2 SQIVND come from the germline V gene (reference sequence). CDR3 region: CASTRRAVSGNTIYF. The CDR3 DNA is TGTGCCAGTACCCGTCGGGCAGTCTCTGGAAACACCATATATTTT.

The chain employs TRBV7-8 and TRBJ1-5; D gene ambiguous. Germline assignment: CDR1 SGHVS and CDR2 FQNEAQ. This CDR3 spans 16 amino acids. The V gene lost 3 bases and the J gene lost 0 bases, with 12 bases spanning the gap. The CDR3: CASSFLADYSNQPQHF. DNA of the CDR3: TGTGCCAGCAGCTTCCTTGCGGATTATAGCAATCAGCCCCAGCATTTT.

This chain joins TRBV30 and TRBJ2-2; TRBD2 might be the D (6 bases). Germline V gives CDR1 GTSNPN, CDR2 SVGIG (reference sequence). The CDR3 runs to 16 residues. The ends were cut back, 3 bases at V and 5 bases at J, with 19 bases in the middle. The CDR3 is CAWSLLLGRETGELFF. The CDR3 region has the DNA TGTGCCTGGAGCTTACTACTGGGACGGGAGACCGGGGAGCTGTTTTTT.

In this sample, this clone turned up once. The chain recombines TRBV18 with TRBJ2-1, with a tentative D call TRBD2 (5 bases). V lost 3 bases and J 8 bases, leaving 14 bases between the germline ends. In germline, CDR1 is KGHSH, CDR2 LQKENI. CDR3 length: 14 residues. The CDR3 nucleotides read TGTGCCAGCTCACCGAGTGAGGGTAGCCATGAGCAGTTCTTC. Translating it yields CASSPSEGSHEQFF.

The V and J genes are TRBV3-1 (or the pseudogene TRBV3-2) and TRBJ2-2, with unresolved D. CDR3 length equals 16 residues. Trimming pared 1 base from V and 0 bases from J, leaving 9 bases between. In germline, CDR1 is LGHDT, CDR2 YNNKEL (reference sequence). The DNA of the CDR3 is TGTGCCAGCAGCCAAGGGGCAGCGCCGAACACCGGGGAGCTGTTTTTT. Translating gives CASSQGAAPNTGELFF.

The V call is TRBV3-1 (or the pseudogene TRBV3-2), the J call TRBJ1-3; 10 bases line up with TRBD1. Germline values: CDR1 LGHDT, CDR2 YNNKEL (reference sequence). The J segment lost 7 bases and the V segment lost 2 bases, leaving 8 bases of the junction unmatched. The CDR3 covers 16 residues. The CDR3 DNA reads as TGTGCCAGCAGCCAATGGGACAGGGGTTATCTGAACACCATATATTTT. It yields the protein CASSQWDRGYLNTIYF.

This sequence joins TRBV3-1 (or the pseudogene TRBV3-2) and TRBJ1-5; D call uncertain. V was shortened by 2 bases and J by 9 bases, with 11 bases between the two germline ends. From germline, CDR1 is LGHDT and CDR2 YNNKEL (reference sequence). The CDR3 totals 13 residues. CDR3 region: CASSQRGGVPQHF. Here the CDR3 DNA reads TGTGCCAGCAGCCAAAGAGGTGGGGTGCCCCAGCATTTT.

The chain joins TRBV9 to TRBJ1-1; TRBD1 matches at 8 bases. The trim removed 4 bases at V and 0 bases at J, leaving 8 bases unmatched. The CDR3 runs 16 residues. The germline V gene has CDR1 SGDLS and CDR2 YYNGEE. The CDR3 nucleotides read TGTGCCAGCAGCCCTCGGACAGGGAACATGAACACTGAAGCTTTCTTT. This codes for CASSPRTGNMNTEAFF.

The genes are TRBV13 and TRBJ2-7, with TRBD2 matching 8 bases. The CDR3 length is 13 residues. The V gene end was trimmed by 3 bases and the J gene end by 2 bases; junction bases not matched to a gene: 0. Germline loops: CDR1 PRHDT, CDR2 FYEKMQ (reference sequence). CDR3 sequence: CASSLGLAYEQYF. The CDR3 region has the DNA TGTGCCAGCAGCTTGGGACTAGCCTACGAGCAGTACTTC.

This chain joins TRBV11-2 and TRBJ2-7; D may be TRBD2 (7 bases). The CDR3 is 15 residues long. Trimming left V 0 bases short and J 11 bases short, with 20 bases between. The germline CDR1 and CDR2 sequences are SGHAT and FQNNGV. The CDR3 is CASSLDRGATGGEYF. CDR3 coding DNA: TGTGCCAGCAGCTTAGACCGGGGGGCTACAGGAGGGGAGTACTTC.

This clone was picked up a small number of times. The chain uses TRBV5-1 and TRBJ1-5; tentatively, D is TRBD1 (5 bases). The CDR3 sequence is 13 residues long. The V gene's germline CDR1 is SGHRS and CDR2 YFSETQ. V was pared by 0 bases and J by 11 bases, with 12 bases between. DNA for the CDR3: TGCGCCAGCAGCTTGGTGGGGGGTGAAGCCCAGCATTTT. Translated: CASSLVGGEAQHF.

V gene TRBV30 combines with J gene TRBJ1-3; 8 bases are a match to TRBD1. The J segment lost 8 bases and the V segment lost 8 bases, leaving 11 bases of the junction unmatched. CDR3 length equals 13 residues. From germline, CDR1 is GTSNPN and CDR2 SVGIG (reference sequence). The CDR3 coding sequence is TGTGCCCTGGAAGTACAGGGGGGATACACCATATATTTT. Amino acids: CALEVQGGYTIYF.

This clone occurred once. The chain uses TRBV11-3 and TRBJ2-5, with D unresolved. The CDR3 loop spans 10 amino acids. V was clipped by 11 bases and J by 5 bases, with 9 bases between them. The germline V gene encodes CDR1 SGHNT and CDR2 YENEEA. CDR3 bases: TGTGCCCCGAAGCAGGAGACCCAGTACTTC. Translation gives CAPKQETQYF.

This clone occurred a few times. This chain joins TRBV12-3 or TRBV12-4 and TRBJ1-1; no reliable D call. The CDR3 spans 10 residues. Trimming removed 7 bases from V and 1 base from J, with 1 base in between. CDR3 coding DNA: TGTGCCAGCAAGAACACTGAAGCTTTCTTT. It translates to CASKNTEAFF.

The chain carries TRBV5-1 and TRBJ2-2; perhaps TRBD1 as D (6 bases). Between the trimmed V and J ends, which lost 1 base and 6 bases, there was a span of 13 bases. CDR1 and CDR2 from the germline V gene are SGHRS and YFSETQ. This CDR3 has 15 amino acids. CDR3 residues: CASSLLQGGAGELFF. CDR3 coding DNA: TGCGCCAGCAGCTTGCTACAGGGTGGAGCCGGGGAGCTGTTTTTT.

The CDR3 DNA is TGTGCCACGGGGGACAGGGGATTAGTTGGCAATCAGCCCCAGCATTTT. Its protein is CATGDRGLVGNQPQHF. The chain couples TRBV7-8 to TRBJ1-5; TRBD1 agrees at 10 bases. With V trimmed by 10 bases and J by 2 bases, 11 bases remained unmatched. Germline loops: CDR1 SGHVS, CDR2 FQNEAQ. This CDR3 is 16 amino acids long.

V is TRBV18 and J is TRBJ2-7; D may correspond to TRBD1 or TRBD2 (5 bases each). The CDR3 length is 13 residues. With 7 bases removed from V and 9 bases from J, the gap between germline ends came to 19 bases. Looked up from germline, CDR1 is KGHSH and CDR2 is LQKENI. The chain's CDR3 is CASWIGTGGGQYF. The CDR3 region has the DNA TGTGCCAGCTGGATCGGGACGGGCGGTGGGCAGTACTTC.

The V call is TRBV19, the J call TRBJ2-2; TRBD1 matches at 8 bases. The CDR3 contains 16 residues. V shed 2 bases and J 1 base; nucleotides not matched to a gene: 3. Per the germline V gene, CDR1 is LNHDA and CDR2 is SQIVND (reference sequence). CDR3 sequence: CASSIWGTGNTGELFF. CDR3 nucleotide sequence: TGTGCCAGTAGTATATGGGGGACAGGGAACACCGGGGAGCTGTTTTTT.

The gene calls are TRBV5-1 and TRBJ2-3; D is perhaps TRBD2 (6 bases). Germline V gene data show CDR1 as SGHRS and CDR2 as YFSETQ. Trimming took 5 bases from V and 0 from J, leaving 10 bases between them. The CDR3 has 14 amino acids. The DNA for the CDR3 is TGCGCCAGCAGAGGAGGGACTAGCACAGATACGCAGTATTTT. Protein: CASRGGTSTDTQYF.

This clone was seen only once. The chain couples TRBV3-1 (or the pseudogene TRBV3-2) to TRBJ1-1, with TRBD1 as a possible D gene (5 bases). Per germline, CDR1 LGHDT and CDR2 YNNKEL (reference sequence). V lost 1 base to trimming and J lost 1 base, with 13 bases between them. The CDR3 is 16 amino acids. For the CDR3, the DNA is TGTGCCAGCAGCCAAGTAGTAGGGAGGGGGAACACTGAAGCTTTCTTT. This translates into CASSQVVGRGNTEAFF.

This clone has a handful of counts. Other DNA sequences in this specimen translate into the identical CDR3. The J gene is TRBJ2-2, the V gene TRBV27; D is uncertain. This CDR3 is 12 amino acids long. Germline loops: CDR1 MNHEY, CDR2 SMNVEV (reference sequence). Trimming cost V 6 bases and J 1 base, with 3 bases left between them. This chain's CDR3 is CASSLNTGELFF. The CDR3 region has the DNA TGTGCCAGCAGCCTGAACACCGGGGAGCTGTTTTTT.

This chain connects TRBV30 to TRBJ2-5, with TRBD2 matching 8 bases. Looked up from germline, CDR1 is GTSNPN and CDR2 is SVGIG (reference sequence). Germline trimming cut 3 bases from V and 7 bases from J; bases unmatched to any gene: 7. CDR3 size: 13 residues. CDR3 DNA: TGTGCCTGGAGCGGTAGCGGGGCCGGGACCCAGTACTTC. Translation gives CAWSGSGAGTQYF.

The rearrangement links TRBV2 to TRBJ1-1; 7 bases are a match to TRBD1. The CDR3 runs to 15 residues. V shed 6 bases, J shed 3 bases, and the junction held 10 bases outside the gene matches. Germline V lookup: CDR1 SNHLY, CDR2 FYNNEI. The CDR3 loop reads CASSADRETYTEAFF. The CDR3, as DNA: TGTGCCAGCAGCGCCGACAGGGAGACATACACTGAAGCTTTCTTT.

This clone was counted only a few times. V is TRBV27 and J is TRBJ2-5; a weak D match, TRBD1 (5 bases). The CDR3 runs to 15 residues. Trimming took 0 bases from V and 2 from J, leaving 10 bases between them. Germline lookup yields CDR1 MNHEY and CDR2 SMNVEV (reference sequence). The CDR3 loop reads CASSLSRTRQETQYF. As DNA, the CDR3 is TGTGCCAGCAGTTTATCGCGGACACGTCAAGAGACCCAGTACTTC.

This clone was detected only once. The CDR3 nucleotides are TGCAGTGTGCTGGGGGAAGAGACCCAGTACTTC. This translates into CSVLGEETQYF. The chain carries TRBV20-1 and TRBJ2-5; D may be TRBD1 or TRBD2 (5 bases each). CDR1 and CDR2 (germline): DFQATT, SNEGSKA (reference sequence). The CDR3 runs to 11 residues. Trimming shortened V by 7 bases and J by 3 bases, and 9 bases separated the two germline ends.